Sequencing of this TCR beta chain was carried out in a study of PD-1 blockade in classical Hodgkin lymphoma. Study-wide points: CD4+ TCR diversity rose significantly by C4D1, and CD8+ TCR diversity did not.

Brentuximab vedotin exposure varied among the patients, all of whom had relapsed after autologous stem cell transplantation. In regard to this clone: Antigen unknown.

Sequencing was performed with immunoSEQ multiplex PCR; in TCRdb, only in-frame clones are kept and a portion is missing. The repertoire holds about 17,000 clones, with 70% to 80% as singletons. Material: peripheral blood mononuclear cells (PBMCs), obtained at baseline. The sequence came from a human donor with classical Hodgkin lymphoma.

The CDR3: CASSGGGPSNTEAFF. In DNA form, the CDR3 reads TGTGCCAGCAGCGGAGGAGGACCTTCGAACACTGAAGCTTTCTTT. J is TRBJ1-1 and V is TRBV5-4; D remains ambiguous. V lost 4 bases to trimming and J lost 1 base, with 14 bases between them. The CDR3 spans 15 residues. Germline lookup yields CDR1 SGHNT and CDR2 YYREEE (reference sequence).